The 32 T cell receptor beta chains in this list originate from one sample, sequenced in a study of T cell repertoires in cytomegalovirus infection. For these TCRs, the target antigens are not known. TCRdb analysed the reads with MiXCR anew, one entry per CDR3 protein. Here the sample spans 750,000 to 950,000 distinct CDR3 sequences, roughly 29% being singletons. Sequencing was performed on cultured CD8+ T cells from PBMCs, taken from culture after CMV antigen stimulation. The receptors were sampled from a human donor in good health (CMV status not recorded). Some clones in this sample may be carry-over from other donors' samples.

About this clonotype: A junction end diverges from the germline sequence, so it may reflect a read error. The chain uses TRBV7-9 and TRBJ2-1; D gene unclear. This CDR3 comprises 14 residues. Germline assignment: CDR1 SEHNR and CDR2 FQNEAQ (reference sequence). Written as DNA, the CDR3 is TGTGCCAGCAGCTCCAGGAGCTCCTACAATGTGCAGTTCTTC. The encoded protein is CASSSRSSYNVQFF.

The sample holds a few counts of this clonotype. The chain employs TRBV12-3 or TRBV12-4 and TRBJ1-1; D unclear. The V and J ends lost 4 bases and 3 bases respectively, with 21 bases between them. The CDR3 is 17 amino acids. This chain's CDR3 is CASSYLVGRVPDTEAFF. The CDR3 nucleotides are TGTGCCAGCAGTTATTTAGTGGGTCGGGTCCCGGACACTGAAGCTTTCTTT.

Only one count was recorded for this clonotype. The genes are TRBV27 and TRBJ2-7; TRBD1 matches at 9 bases. V trimming: 11 bases; J trimming: 3 bases; junction bases outside the gene matches: 5. The CDR3 totals 12 residues. The germline CDR1 and CDR2 sequences are MNHEY and SMNVEV (reference sequence). In DNA, the CDR3 is TGTGCCGCACAGGGGGCGGGCTACGAGCAGTACTTC. Translating it yields CAAQGAGYEQYF.

This clonotype was seen only once. The V and J genes are TRBV29-1 and TRBJ2-3; unclear D gene. This CDR3 region has 16 residues. Trimming left V 3 bases short and J 5 bases short, with 21 bases between. From germline, CDR1 is SQVTM and CDR2 ANQGSEA. CDR3 DNA: TGCAGCGTTGAGGGCAGGCCTCTAGGGTCGTTAGATACGCAGTATTTT. Translation: CSVEGRPLGSLDTQYF.

This clonotype was detected only a few times. The chain is built from TRBV12-5 and TRBJ2-1, with D perhaps TRBD1 or TRBD2 (5 bases each). V lost 5 bases and J 2 bases, leaving 19 bases between the germline ends. The CDR3 contains 17 residues. Germline V gene data show CDR1 as LGHNT and CDR2 as FRNRAP. The CDR3 nucleotides read TGTGCTAGTGGTGATCCCCGGGACCCAGACACCTACAATGAGCAGTTCTTC. Translated: CASGDPRDPDTYNEQFF.

This chain connects TRBV4-1 to TRBJ1-1; D unresolved. The CDR3 extends over 14 amino acids. Germline V gives CDR1 MGHRA, CDR2 YSYEKL. V lost 1 base to trimming and J lost 4 bases, with 10 bases between them. The CDR3 is CASSQATSVTEAFF. DNA of the CDR3: TGCGCCAGCAGCCAAGCCACCAGTGTCACTGAAGCTTTCTTT.

V gene TRBV6-2 or TRBV6-3 combines with J gene TRBJ2-3; D tentatively reads TRBD1 or TRBD2 (5 bases each). This CDR3 is built from 13 residues. V shed 7 bases and J shed 0 bases, with 8 bases lying between them. CDR1 and CDR2 (germline): MNHEY, SVGEGT. The CDR3 nucleotides read TGTGCCAGCACGGGGCCTAGCACAGATACGCAGTATTTT. Amino acids: CASTGPSTDTQYF.

The chain couples TRBV6-1 to TRBJ2-7; D possibly matches TRBD1 or TRBD2 (5 bases each). CDR1 MNHNS and CDR2 SASEGT come from the germline V gene. The CDR3 contains 13 residues. V lost 6 bases and J lost 3, with 12 bases in between. The CDR3 DNA reads TGTGCCAGCAGGCCGGGGCAGCTCTACGAGCAGTACGTC. This sequence encodes CASRPGQLYEQYV.

This clonotype was counted between two and nine times. This rearrangement joins TRBV11-2 to TRBJ2-3; D possibly corresponds to TRBD2 (5 bases). The V gene's germline CDR1 is SGHAT and CDR2 FQNNGV. The CDR3 has 16 amino acids. Trimming cost V 4 bases and J 2 bases, with 16 bases left between them. The CDR3 reads CASSSQTMRLTDTQYF. The CDR3 DNA sequence: TGTGCCAGCAGCTCCCAGACTATGAGGCTCACAGATACGCAGTATTTT.

This clonotype was detected many times. The chain combines TRBV7-9 with TRBJ1-5; a weak D match, TRBD1 (5 bases). Germline lookup yields CDR1 SEHNR and CDR2 FQNEAQ (reference sequence). The germline V and J ends were trimmed by 4 bases and 0 bases, with 10 bases remaining between them. This CDR3 spans 15 amino acids. As DNA, the CDR3 is TGTGCCAGCAGCTCAGACAGCTATAGCAATCAGCCCCAGCATTTT. It is translated as CASSSDSYSNQPQHF.

The J gene is TRBJ1-1, the V gene TRBV28; tentatively, D is TRBD1 (6 bases). The CDR3 consists of 12 residues. V was clipped by 4 bases and J by 7 bases, with 10 bases between them. CDR1 and CDR2 (germline): MDHEN, SYDVKM. The CDR3 DNA is TGTGCCAGCAGTTGGACAGCAAATGAAGCTTTCTTT. Translated: CASSWTANEAFF.

The CDR3 DNA reads TGTGCCAGCAGCCCTCGGGGGGCCCTCTCGGATGAGCAGTTCTTC. It translates to CASSPRGALSDEQFF. The chain joins TRBV6-6 to TRBJ2-1; a weak D match, TRBD2 (7 bases). This CDR3 region has 15 residues. Deletions cut 6 bases from V and 8 bases from J, with 20 bases between. Per the germline V gene, CDR1 is MNHNY and CDR2 is SVGAGI (reference sequence).

The rearrangement joins TRBV27 to TRBJ2-2; tentative D call: TRBD1 (6 bases). Germline V lookup: CDR1 MNHEY, CDR2 SMNVEV (reference sequence). V was clipped by 10 bases and J by 3 bases, with 12 bases between them. The CDR3 totals 13 residues. The CDR3 is CATEDRDTGELFF. CDR3 bases: TGTGCCACCGAGGACAGAGACACCGGGGAGCTGTTTTTT.

The table lists this clonotype with many counts. The J gene is TRBJ2-1, the V gene TRBV7-9, with a possible D match to TRBD1 (6 bases). CDR1 is SEHNR, CDR2 FQNEAQ, per germline (reference sequence). Trimming stripped 2 bases from V and 4 bases from J, with 15 bases between. The CDR3 length is 16 residues. CDR3: CASSLSQGLLYNEQFF. Here the CDR3 DNA reads TGTGCCAGCAGCTTATCACAGGGTTTGTTGTACAATGAGCAGTTCTTC.

The chain has TRBV6-5 and TRBJ2-7, with D perhaps TRBD1 (5 bases). The CDR3 loop spans 15 amino acids. Trimming removed 0 bases at V and 5 bases at J, with 14 bases between. Germline values: CDR1 MNHEY, CDR2 SVGAGI. CDR3 bases: TGTGCCAGCAGTTACTCATACTTAAAAGGGGACGAGCAGTACTTC. This sequence encodes CASSYSYLKGDEQYF.

The CDR3 DNA is TGTGCCAGCAGTTACTACTCAGAGACTAACTATGGCTACACCTTC. This gives the protein CASSYYSETNYGYTF. The chain employs TRBV6-6 and TRBJ1-2; D not resolved. CDR3 length: 15 residues. The germline V gene encodes CDR1 MNHNY and CDR2 SVGAGI (reference sequence). The germline V and J ends were trimmed by 1 base and 0 bases, with 9 bases remaining between them.

This clonotype was detected a few times. The chain carries TRBV7-6 and TRBJ1-6; D is ambiguous. Trimming cost V 5 bases and J 0 bases, with 8 bases left between them. There are 15 residues in the CDR3. CDR1 and CDR2 (germline): SGHVS, FNYEAQ. The CDR3 reads CASSRVSSYNSPLHF. The CDR3 DNA reads TGTGCCAGCAGCCGAGTTTCCTCCTATAATTCACCCCTCCACTTT.

This clonotype came up a few times. The V gene is TRBV28, the J gene TRBJ1-2, with D possibly being TRBD1 (6 bases). The CDR3 totals 14 residues. V lost 3 bases and J lost 4, with 12 bases in between. From germline, CDR1 is MDHEN and CDR2 SYDVKM. This CDR3 reads CASSFGQRRYGYTF. The CDR3 bases are TGTGCCAGCAGTTTTGGACAGAGACGCTATGGCTACACCTTC.

The chain couples TRBV5-5 to TRBJ1-2; 7 bases are shared with TRBD1. CDR3 length: 13 amino acids. Germline CDR1 reads SGHKS; CDR2 reads YYEKEE (reference sequence). Trimming at V came to 9 bases and at J to 6 bases, leaving 11 bases not matched to a gene. The CDR3 here is CAIQTGPKDGYTF. The CDR3 nucleotides read TGTGCCATTCAGACAGGGCCTAAGGATGGCTACACCTTC.

This clonotype has only a few counts. The chain uses TRBV27 and TRBJ2-2, with 8 bases aligning to TRBD1. Germline values: CDR1 MNHEY, CDR2 SMNVEV (reference sequence). The CDR3 has 17 amino acids. V lost 3 bases and J lost 0; bases outside the gene matches: 6. CDR3 DNA: TGTGCCAGCAGTTTGGACAGGGCCTTGGCGAACACCGGGGAGCTGTTTTTT. Its protein is CASSLDRALANTGELFF.

The sample holds many counts of this clonotype. The genes are TRBV7-3 and TRBJ2-1; D may be TRBD2 (6 bases). V was clipped by 5 bases and J by 4 bases, with 18 bases between them. CDR1 is SGHTA, CDR2 FQGTGA, per germline. CDR3 length: 16 amino acids. Here the CDR3 DNA reads TGTGCCAGCAGCCCCCGGTACACTGGGGGGTACAATGAGCAGTTCTTC. Translation gives CASSPRYTGGYNEQFF.

V usage is TRBV10-3 and J usage is TRBJ2-1; tentatively, D is TRBD1 or TRBD2 (5 bases each). This CDR3 is built from 14 residues. CDR1 and CDR2 from the germline V gene are ENHRY and SYGVKD. V lost 0 bases to trimming and J lost 6 bases, with 9 bases between them. CDR3 coding DNA: TGTGCCATCAGTGAGTCAGAGAGGGGCAATGAGCAGTTCTTC. This gives the protein CAISESERGNEQFF.

The rearrangement joins TRBV19 to TRBJ2-1; D perhaps matches TRBD2 (6 bases). The germline gives CDR1 LNHDA, CDR2 SQIVND (reference sequence). Trimming stripped 10 bases from V and 0 bases from J, with 19 bases between. The CDR3 has 16 residues. CDR3 sequence reads: CATKWGEGSSYNEQFF. For the CDR3, the DNA is TGTGCCACCAAATGGGGGGAAGGGAGCTCCTACAATGAGCAGTTCTTC.

This clonotype has only a few counts. V usage is TRBV4-1 and J usage is TRBJ2-1; TRBD1 aligns across 7 bases. Unmatched junction bases numbered 3, after V lost 1 base and J lost 0 bases. In germline, CDR1 is MGHRA, CDR2 YSYEKL. There are 16 residues in the CDR3. The CDR3 DNA reads TGCGCCAGCAGCCAAGTCGCAGGGGGCTCCTACAATGAGCAGTTCTTC. Its translation is CASSQVAGGSYNEQFF.

V gene TRBV12-5 combines with J gene TRBJ2-2; D possibly corresponds to TRBD1 (5 bases). V was trimmed by 8 bases and J by 5 bases, leaving 15 bases between them. There are 14 residues in the CDR3. The germline V gene has CDR1 LGHNT and CDR2 FRNRAP. For the CDR3, the DNA is TGTGCTAGTAGTCTTGAAAGGGGAACCGGGGAGCTGTTTTTT. This sequence encodes CASSLERGTGELFF.

This clonotype has more than one count but fewer than ten. This sequence joins TRBV4-1 and TRBJ1-1; D unclear. The CDR3 runs 13 residues. V was clipped by 1 base and J by 8 bases, with 11 bases between them. In germline, CDR1 is MGHRA, CDR2 YSYEKL. The CDR3 DNA is TGCGCCAGCAGCCAAGGTATTGAAGAAGAAGCTTTCTTT. The encoded protein is CASSQGIEEEAFF.

The rearrangement links TRBV27 to TRBJ2-2, with D maybe TRBD2 (5 bases). CDR3 length: 17 amino acids. CDR1 is MNHEY and CDR2 is SMNVEV in the germline V gene (reference sequence). Trimming took off 1 base at V and 1 base at J, with 13 bases between the two ends. The CDR3 region is CASSLLLRLLNTGELFF. CDR3 nucleotides: TGTGCCAGCAGTTTATTGCTGAGACTACTGAACACCGGGGAGCTGTTTTTT.

This clonotype was found many times. The chain recombines TRBV12-3 or TRBV12-4 with TRBJ1-1; D unresolved. The CDR3 runs to 14 residues. With 3 bases removed from V and 0 bases from J, the gap between germline ends came to 8 bases. DNA of the CDR3: TGTGCCAGCAGTTTTTCGGTACTGAACACTGAAGCTTTCTTT. It yields the protein CASSFSVLNTEAFF.

The chain employs TRBV11-2 and TRBJ2-5; D gene uncertain. CDR1 is SGHAT, CDR2 FQNNGV, per germline. V shed 1 base and J shed 2 bases, with 17 bases lying between them. The CDR3 sequence is 17 residues long. The chain's CDR3 is CASSLGPPHRIQETQYF. For the CDR3, the DNA is TGTGCCAGCAGCTTAGGCCCACCCCATAGGATACAAGAGACCCAGTACTTC.

This clonotype was seen at least ten times. The genes are TRBV7-8 and TRBJ1-2, with a tentative D call TRBD1 (5 bases). CDR3 length: 14 residues. Trimming removed 2 bases from V and 0 bases from J, with 7 bases in between. Germline CDR1 is SGHVS and CDR2 is FQNEAQ. CDR3 sequence reads: CASSLPDTNYGYTF. CDR3 in DNA: TGTGCCAGCAGCTTACCGGACACTAACTATGGCTACACCTTC. Based on the CDR3 plus reference TRBV7-8 and TRBJ1-2, the full variable domain is GAGVSQSPRYKVAKRGQDVALRCDPISGHVSLFWYQQALGQGPEFLTYFQNEAQLDKSGLPSDRFFAERPEGSVSTLKIQRTQQEDSAVYLCASSLPDTNYGYTFGSGTRLTVV.

The chain is built from TRBV9 and TRBJ2-1, with 8 bases aligning to TRBD2. Germline CDR1 is SGDLS and CDR2 is YYNGEE. J lost 8 bases, V lost 0 bases, and 10 bases had no gene match. This CDR3 comprises 16 residues. The CDR3 nucleotides read TGTGCCAGCAGCGTAGAGAGCGGGGGTTTCTTTGATGAGCAGTTCTTC. This encodes CASSVESGGFFDEQFF.

This clonotype was detected a few times. The chain carries TRBV27 and TRBJ2-7; D possibly corresponds to TRBD1 (6 bases). The CDR3 spans 15 residues. CDR1 and CDR2 from the germline V gene are MNHEY and SMNVEV (reference sequence). Trimming shortened V by 1 base and J by 3 bases, and 13 bases separated the two germline ends. CDR3 nucleotides: TGTGCCAGCAGTTTATATGGAACAGGGATCTACGAGCAGTACTTC. This gives the protein CASSLYGTGIYEQYF.